Following are 26 T cell receptor beta chains from one sample sequenced in a study of Graves' ophthalmopathy and Graves' hyperthyroidism. CDR3 regions of TCR beta were amplified from RNA transcripts. Amplification began with first-round RT-PCR using HTBI primers, then second-round multiplex PCR was performed. One entry per CDR3 protein results from TCRdb running MiXCR on the multiplex PCR reads. The sample includes under 350,000 distinct CDR3 sequences, roughly a sixth of them seen just once. Sequencing was performed on peripheral blood. The receptor source for this set is an adult man with Graves' ophthalmopathy.

This clonotype was seen ten or more times. The J gene is TRBJ1-1, the V gene TRBV20-1; 8 positions agree with TRBD1. The length of the CDR3 is 14 residues. The junction had 10 bases not matched to a gene; V was cut back by 3 bases and J by 7 bases. The germline V gene has CDR1 DFQATT and CDR2 SNEGSKA (reference sequence). The CDR3: CSASLDGTGREAFF. The CDR3 region has the DNA TGCAGTGCTAGTCTTGATGGGACAGGCCGTGAAGCTTTCTTT.

This clonotype was counted at least ten times. V and J are TRBV15 and TRBJ1-2; maybe TRBD1 (6 bases). Germline CDR1 is LNHNV and CDR2 is YYDKDF (reference sequence). CDR3 size: 13 residues. V lost 3 bases and J lost 5, with 10 bases in between. The CDR3 loop reads CATSRGTNYGYTF. The CDR3 DNA sequence: TGTGCCACCAGCAGGGGGACAAATTATGGCTACACCTTC.

This clonotype showed up just once. This chain uses TRBV20-1 with TRBJ2-5, with D unclear. The V end was cut by 5 bases, the J end by 1 base, with 11 bases between. Per the germline V gene, CDR1 is DFQATT and CDR2 is SNEGSKA (reference sequence). The CDR3 is made up of 13 amino acids. For the CDR3, the DNA is TGCAGTGCTGCGTCGGAGCTCCAAGAGACCCAGTACTTC. Residues: CSAASELQETQYF.

The gene calls are TRBV30 and TRBJ2-5; D gene uncertain. V was pared by 0 bases and J by 5 bases, with 10 bases between. CDR3 length: 13 residues. Per the germline V gene, CDR1 is GTSNPN and CDR2 is SVGIG (reference sequence). The CDR3, as DNA: TGTGCCTGGAGTGTTTGGAGAGAGGAGACCCAGTACTTC. It yields the protein CAWSVWREETQYF. The full variable domain, its missing parts supplied by reference TRBV30 and TRBJ2-5, is SQTIHQWPATLVQPVGSPLSLECTVEGTSNPNLYWYRQAAGRGLQLLFYSVGIGQISSEVPQNLSASRPQDRQFILSSKKLLLSDSGFYLCAWSVWREETQYFGPGTRLLVL.

This clonotype has at least ten counts. The rearrangement links TRBV30 to TRBJ1-2; D gene uncertain. With 4 bases removed from V and 2 bases from J, the gap between germline ends came to 8 bases. The CDR3 spans 12 residues. CDR1 and CDR2 (germline): GTSNPN, SVGIG (reference sequence). The CDR3 is CAWTSLNYGYTF. The CDR3 nucleotides are TGTGCCTGGACGAGTTTAAACTATGGCTACACCTTC.

This clonotype has at least ten counts. The gene calls are TRBV11-1 and TRBJ2-6; D perhaps matches TRBD2 (6 bases). V lost 10 bases to trimming and J lost 4 bases, with 20 bases between them. The CDR3 spans 16 residues. Germline CDR1 reads SGHAT; CDR2 reads FQDESV (reference sequence). Here the CDR3 DNA reads TGTGCCACTCTTGTCCCGGGAGCGTACGGGGCCAACGTCCTGACTTTC. Amino acids: CATLVPGAYGANVLTF.

This clonotype was picked up many times. Written as DNA, the CDR3 is TGTGCCAGCAGTTCCGGACAGGGGGCGAACACCGGGGAGCTGTTTTTT. It encodes CASSSGQGANTGELFF. The chain combines TRBV12-3 or TRBV12-4 with TRBJ2-2; TRBD1 matches 10 bases. The CDR3 contains 16 residues. V was clipped by 4 bases and J by 0 bases; unmatched bases: 2.

This clonotype was detected ten times or more. The CDR3 DNA sequence: TGTGCCAGCAGCCAAGGGGGACAGGGAATGAACACTGAAGCTTTCTTT. It yields the protein CASSQGGQGMNTEAFF. The genes are TRBV3-1 and TRBJ1-1; 9 bases align to TRBD1. CDR1 and CDR2 from the germline V gene are LGHDT and YNNKEL (reference sequence). V lost 1 base and J lost 0; bases outside the gene matches: 3. This CDR3 region has 16 residues.

Only a few counts were recorded for this clonotype. At one end the junction does not follow the germline gene, possibly because of a read error. The chain recombines TRBV6-5 with TRBJ2-7; 10 bases line up with TRBD1. This CDR3 region has 15 residues. Germline values: CDR1 MNHEY, CDR2 SVGAGI. Here the CDR3 DNA reads TGTGTCAGCAGTTATTCTGGACAGGGGGTCTACGAGCAGTACTTC. Translating gives CVSSYSGQGVYEQYF.

In this sample, this clonotype turned up many times. The rearrangement joins TRBV6-6 to TRBJ1-2; maybe TRBD1 (5 bases). This CDR3 has 13 amino acids. CDR1 is MNHNY, CDR2 SVGAGI, per germline (reference sequence). V was cut by 8 bases and J by 3 bases, with 13 bases left in between. The CDR3 sequence: CASLGGGDYGYTF. The CDR3 nucleotides read TGTGCCAGCTTGGGGGGGGGTGACTATGGCTACACCTTC.

This clonotype was seen at least ten times. This chain joins TRBV9 and TRBJ1-5; D not resolved. V shed 0 bases and J shed 0 bases, with 7 bases lying between them. The CDR3 length is 15 residues. Germline V lookup: CDR1 SGDLS, CDR2 YYNGEE. This chain's CDR3 is CASSVGGNSNQPQHF. In DNA, the CDR3 is TGTGCCAGCAGCGTAGGAGGAAATAGCAATCAGCCCCAGCATTTT.

There are many counts of this clonotype. The chain combines TRBV6-5 with TRBJ2-5, with D uncertain. This CDR3 spans 14 amino acids. The V end lost 5 bases, the J end lost 4 bases, and 14 bases lay between the germline ends. From germline, CDR1 is MNHEY and CDR2 SVGAGI. CDR3 protein: CASSSHYPPETQYF. The CDR3 DNA follows: TGTGCCAGCAGTAGCCACTACCCCCCAGAGACCCAGTACTTC.

This sequence joins TRBV6-1 and TRBJ1-2, with 7 nucleotides matching TRBD1. The CDR3 length is 15 residues. With 5 bases clipped from V and 4 bases from J, the junction kept 10 bases outside the gene matches. In germline, CDR1 is MNHNS, CDR2 SASEGT. Here the CDR3 DNA reads TGTGCCAGCAGTCCTTCCGGAGGGGGCTCCTATGGCTACACCTTC. Translated, it gives CASSPSGGGSYGYTF.

The rearrangement joins TRBV28 to TRBJ2-2; 10 bases align to TRBD2. V was clipped by 6 bases and J by 4 bases; unmatched bases: 14. The CDR3 spans 18 residues. From germline, CDR1 is MDHEN and CDR2 SYDVKM. CDR3 sequence (DNA): TGTGCCAGCAGCCCCATGGGGCTAGCGGGAGAGGGCACCGGGGAGCTGTTTTTT. Its protein is CASSPMGLAGEGTGELFF.

The chain has TRBV19 and TRBJ2-7, with a possible D match to TRBD2 (5 bases). This CDR3 contains 14 residues. From germline, CDR1 is LNHDA and CDR2 SQIVND (reference sequence). Trimming removed 1 base from V and 2 bases from J, with 9 bases in between. Here the CDR3 reads CASSIGGIPYEQYF. The CDR3 nucleotides read TGTGCCAGTAGTATAGGAGGGATCCCCTACGAGCAGTACTTC.

This clonotype was seen repeatedly, ten times or more. The J gene is TRBJ1-1, the V gene TRBV20-1; D is possibly TRBD1 (5 bases). The CDR3 runs to 13 residues. Per the germline V gene, CDR1 is DFQATT and CDR2 is SNEGSKA (reference sequence). Trimming pared 5 bases from V and 7 bases from J, leaving 17 bases between. The CDR3 protein is CSARGVGIYEAFF. The CDR3 DNA sequence: TGCAGTGCTCGGGGCGTGGGGATTTATGAAGCTTTCTTT.

This clonotype was detected many times. The chain uses TRBV20-1 and TRBJ1-2, with no clear D. Between the trimmed V and J ends, which lost 4 bases and 6 bases, there was a span of 6 bases. There are 10 residues in the CDR3. The germline V gene has CDR1 DFQATT and CDR2 SNEGSKA (reference sequence). The CDR3 DNA is TGCAGTGCTACTCGGGATGGCTACACCTTC. Translation gives CSATRDGYTF.

Many counts were recorded for this clonotype. Germline is not matched at one junction end, which may reflect a read error. The rearrangement uses TRBV5-5 and TRBJ2-7; 8 bases align to TRBD1. The CDR3 covers 14 residues. Germline lookup yields CDR1 SGHKS and CDR2 YYEKEE (reference sequence). This chain's CDR3 is CASSLRIGQGAFHF. CDR3 coding DNA: TGTGCCAGCAGCCTCCGTATTGGACAGGGCGCTTTTCACTTC.

The chain is built from TRBV30 and TRBJ1-1; possible D gene TRBD1, 6 bases. CDR3 size: 15 residues. Germline V gene lookup returns CDR1 GTSNPN and CDR2 SVGIG (reference sequence). Deletions cut 2 bases from V and 4 bases from J, with 17 bases between. CDR3 sequence (DNA): TGTGCCTGGAGTCCGCTCAGGGGCGGCGTCACTGAAGCTTTCTTT. This sequence encodes CAWSPLRGGVTEAFF.

At least ten counts were recorded for this clonotype. The chain has TRBV6-1 and TRBJ1-2, with 7 positions matching TRBD1. Per germline, CDR1 MNHNS and CDR2 SASEGT. The CDR3 contains 15 residues. Germline trimming cut 3 bases from V and 4 bases from J; bases unmatched to any gene: 8. The CDR3 DNA reads as TGTGCCAGCAGTGATAGGGGCAGGGGGACCTATGGCTACACCTTC. Translating gives CASSDRGRGTYGYTF.

Comments on this clonotype: Since a much larger clone is just one base distant, this may be a read error. The chain uses TRBV12-5 and TRBJ2-2; 9 bases agree with TRBD1. Germline assignment: CDR1 LGHNT and CDR2 FRNRAP. This CDR3 is 15 amino acids long. In DNA, the CDR3 is TGTGCTAGTGGAACGGGACAGGGAAACATCGGGGAGCTGTTTTTT. Translation: CASGTGQGNIGELFF.

This clonotype was detected ten times or more. This sequence joins TRBV6-2 or TRBV6-3 and TRBJ2-7; 7 nucleotides match TRBD2. J was trimmed by 0 bases and V by 6 bases; bases with no gene match: 5. There are 14 residues in the CDR3. The germline CDR1 and CDR2 sequences are MNHEY and SVGEGT. The CDR3 region is CASRGAGNSYEQYF. The CDR3 DNA reads TGTGCCAGCAGGGGAGCGGGGAACTCCTACGAGCAGTACTTC.

This clonotype was seen at least ten times. The V call is TRBV19, the J call TRBJ1-1; TRBD1 agrees at 11 bases. The CDR3 covers 15 residues. The ends lost 5 bases at V and 1 base at J; junction bases unmatched: 3. Germline V lookup: CDR1 LNHDA, CDR2 SQIVND (reference sequence). In DNA, the CDR3 is TGTGCCAGTAGTGGGACAGGGGGATGGAACACTGAAGCTTTCTTT. This sequence encodes CASSGTGGWNTEAFF.

This rearrangement joins TRBV4-1 to TRBJ1-3; D is undetermined. The CDR3 runs to 14 residues. The ends were cut back, 0 bases at V and 5 bases at J, with 8 bases in the middle. Germline loops: CDR1 MGHRA, CDR2 YSYEKL. Here the CDR3 reads CASSQEVRRNTIYF. For the CDR3, the DNA is TGCGCCAGCAGCCAAGAGGTCAGAAGAAACACCATATATTTT.

This clonotype was seen repeatedly, ten times or more. The CDR3 here is CSSGRSSIEQYF. CDR3 coding DNA: TGCAGTTCAGGGCGTTCTTCCATCGAGCAGTACTTC. The chain employs TRBV20-1 and TRBJ2-7; D might be TRBD1 (5 bases). Trimming took 8 bases from V and 6 from J, leaving 17 bases between them. CDR1 and CDR2 (germline): DFQATT, SNEGSKA (reference sequence). This CDR3 is built from 12 residues.

There are many counts of this clonotype. This rearrangement joins TRBV30 to TRBJ1-1, with D unclear. Germline assignment: CDR1 GTSNPN and CDR2 SVGIG (reference sequence). The length of the CDR3 is 11 residues. V lost 8 bases, J lost 5 bases, and 12 bases lay in between. Written as DNA, the CDR3 is TGTGCCGGGGTACGGCGGACTGAAGCTTTCTTT. This codes for CAGVRRTEAFF.